The text below deals with one T cell receptor (beta chain). The antigen remains unidentified. These data come from a study of CD4 T cells in relation to SARS-CoV-2 and coronaviruses. Study overall: PBMCs were cultured with antigen for over nine days before TCR beta sequencing. Patient ages ranged from about 21 to 72, median 38.

TCRdb's copy holds only in-frame clones and misses some; the assay was immunoSEQ multiplex PCR. The sample contains approximately 36,000 clones, under 85% of which appear only once. Sorted naive or memory CD4+ cells met CEF peptides for over eight days. The study, taken as a whole, reports: In around 60% of donors, memory CD4+ clonotypes crossrecognized SARS-CoV-2 and at least one common cold coronavirus spike.

The CDR3 covers 12 residues. V was trimmed by 8 bases and J by 6 bases, leaving 11 bases between them. From germline, CDR1 is MDHEN and CDR2 SYDVKM. Input material: memory CD4+ T cells from PBMCs, cultured in vitro. The V gene is TRBV28, the J gene TRBJ2-1, with D maybe TRBD1 (5 bases). The source of this sequence is an adult with COVID-19. CDR3 region: CASEARGNEQFF. DNA of the CDR3: TGTGCCAGCGAGGCTAGGGGCAATGAGCAGTTCTTC.